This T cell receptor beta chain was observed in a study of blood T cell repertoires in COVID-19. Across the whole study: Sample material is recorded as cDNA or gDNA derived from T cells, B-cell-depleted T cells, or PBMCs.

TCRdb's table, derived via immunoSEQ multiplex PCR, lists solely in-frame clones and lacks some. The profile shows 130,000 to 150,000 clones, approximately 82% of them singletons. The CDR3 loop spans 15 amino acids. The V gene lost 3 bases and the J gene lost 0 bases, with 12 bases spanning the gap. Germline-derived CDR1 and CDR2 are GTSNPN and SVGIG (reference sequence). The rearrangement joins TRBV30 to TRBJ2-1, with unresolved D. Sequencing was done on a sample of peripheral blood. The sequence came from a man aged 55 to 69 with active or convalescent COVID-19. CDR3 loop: CAWSGSPLSYNEQFF. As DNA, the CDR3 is TGTGCCTGGAGCGGTAGCCCGCTCTCCTACAATGAGCAGTTCTTC.